The 11 T cell receptor beta chains given below trace back to one sample, sequenced in a study of blood T cell repertoires in COVID-19. The table came from immunoSEQ multiplex PCR; TCRdb's copy has only in-frame clones and leaves some out. The sample includes more than 200,000 clones, 83% of them seen just once. Sequences were obtained from peripheral blood. Source of these receptors: a woman aged 40 to 49 with active or convalescent COVID-19.

This rearrangement joins TRBV9 to TRBJ1-2; D unresolved. Trimming stripped 0 bases from V and 4 bases from J, with 13 bases between. The CDR3 has 15 residues. From germline, CDR1 is SGDLS and CDR2 YYNGEE. The CDR3 reads CASSVENGRLYGYTF. The CDR3 region has the DNA TGTGCCAGCAGCGTAGAGAATGGCAGACTCTATGGCTACACCTTC.

This clone was counted a few times. The J gene is TRBJ1-2, the V gene TRBV7-9, with D perhaps matching TRBD1 (6 bases). Trimming took 7 bases from V and 5 from J, leaving 17 bases between them. This CDR3 is built from 14 residues. Germline CDR1 reads SEHNR; CDR2 reads FQNEAQ (reference sequence). In DNA form, the CDR3 reads TGTGCCAGCACCCCCCGGGGACACCTTTATGGCTACACCTTC. Its protein is CASTPRGHLYGYTF.

J is TRBJ1-2 and V is TRBV2, with a possible D match to TRBD1 (5 bases). This CDR3 is built from 11 residues. Germline V lookup: CDR1 SNHLY, CDR2 FYNNEI. V gave up 6 bases and J gave up 6 bases, with 8 bases separating them. The CDR3 is CASRIGDGYTF. CDR3 DNA: TGTGCCAGCAGGATAGGGGATGGCTACACCTTC.

The V and J genes are TRBV5-8 and TRBJ1-2; D is unclear. V dropped 4 bases and J dropped 4 bases, with 11 bases sitting between them. Germline lookup yields CDR1 SGHTS and CDR2 YDEGEE. There are 13 residues in the CDR3. The CDR3 DNA reads TGTGCCAGCAGCGGAGTGGATCTCTATGGCTACACCTTC. Translation: CASSGVDLYGYTF.

The chain joins TRBV5-1 to TRBJ2-3; tentative D call: TRBD1 (6 bases). The V end was cut by 2 bases, the J end by 3 bases, with 16 bases between. The CDR3 covers 16 residues. Germline CDR1 reads SGHRS; CDR2 reads YFSETQ. CDR3 region: CASSFTRSGQTDTQYF. In nucleotides, the CDR3 is TGCGCCAGCAGCTTCACTAGATCGGGACAAACAGATACGCAGTATTTT.

The chain joins TRBV3-1 (or the pseudogene TRBV3-2) to TRBJ2-7; 10 nucleotides align to TRBD1. The germline CDR1 and CDR2 sequences are LGHDT and YNNKEL (reference sequence). Trimming took 2 bases from V and 7 from J; bases not matched to a gene: 5. The CDR3 has 14 amino acids. In nucleotides, the CDR3 is TGTGCCAGCAGCCAACCGGGACAGGGGTCTGAGCAGTACTTC. Encoded protein: CASSQPGQGSEQYF.

This clone occurred a few times. The rearrangement links TRBV13 to TRBJ1-5, with D maybe TRBD1 (6 bases). V was shortened by 3 bases and J by 7 bases, with 10 bases between the two germline ends. The V gene's germline CDR1 is PRHDT and CDR2 FYEKMQ (reference sequence). The CDR3 length is 13 residues. CDR3 loop: CASSLDRNQPQHF. CDR3 sequence (DNA): TGTGCCAGCAGCTTGGACAGAAACCAGCCCCAGCATTTT.

The V and J genes are TRBV24-1 and TRBJ2-2; 8 nucleotides line up with TRBD1. The CDR3 extends over 15 amino acids. From germline, CDR1 is KGHDR and CDR2 SFDVKD. The ends lost 2 bases at V and 7 bases at J; junction bases unmatched: 5. CDR3 region: CATSDSQGDSGELFF. CDR3 coding DNA: TGTGCCACCAGTGATTCACAGGGGGATAGCGGGGAGCTGTTTTTT.

V usage is TRBV19 and J usage is TRBJ2-7; 11 bases line up with TRBD2. The CDR3 has 16 amino acids. V lost 2 bases and J lost 2; bases outside the gene matches: 5. CDR1 is LNHDA, CDR2 SQIVND, per germline (reference sequence). DNA for the CDR3: TGTGCCAGTAGTATACCACTAGCGGGAGATACCTACGAGCAGTACTTC. Translating gives CASSIPLAGDTYEQYF.

The genes are TRBV21-1 and TRBJ1-6; the DNA was not used to check the table's D call, TRBD1. TRBV21-1 is flagged as a pseudogene. This CDR3 has 13 amino acids. DNA of the CDR3: TGTGCCAGCAGGACAGGGAACAATTCACCCCTCCACTTT. Protein: CASRTGNNSPLHF.

This clone has a single count. V is TRBV7-9 and J is TRBJ1-4, with a possible D match to TRBD1 (6 bases). The germline V and J ends were trimmed by 1 base and 7 bases, with 13 bases remaining between them. The CDR3 length is 15 residues. The germline gives CDR1 SEHNR, CDR2 FQNEAQ (reference sequence). This CDR3 is CASSLGPGAAEKLFF. The CDR3 DNA reads TGTGCCAGCAGCTTAGGTCCAGGGGCAGCTGAAAAACTGTTTTTT. Looking up the rest from reference TRBV7-9 and TRBJ1-4 gives the full variable domain: DTGVSQNPRHKITKRGQNVTFRCDPISEHNRLYWYRQTLGQGPEFLTYFQNEAQLEKSRLLSDRFSAERPKGSFSTLEIQRTEQGDSAMYLCASSLGPGAAEKLFFGSGTQLSVL.